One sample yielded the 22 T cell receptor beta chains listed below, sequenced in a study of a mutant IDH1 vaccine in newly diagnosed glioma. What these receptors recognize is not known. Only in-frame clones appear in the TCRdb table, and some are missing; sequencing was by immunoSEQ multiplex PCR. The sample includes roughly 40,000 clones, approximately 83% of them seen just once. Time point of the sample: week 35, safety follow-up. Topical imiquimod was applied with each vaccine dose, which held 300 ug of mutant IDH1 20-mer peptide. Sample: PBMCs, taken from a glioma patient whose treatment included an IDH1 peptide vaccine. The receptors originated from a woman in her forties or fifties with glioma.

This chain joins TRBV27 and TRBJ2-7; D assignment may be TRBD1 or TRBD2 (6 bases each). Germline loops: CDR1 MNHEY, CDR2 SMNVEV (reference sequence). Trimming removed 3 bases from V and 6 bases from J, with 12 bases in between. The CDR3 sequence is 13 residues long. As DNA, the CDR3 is TGTGCCAGCAGTTTCCCGGGGGCGGGCGAGCAGTACTTC. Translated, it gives CASSFPGAGEQYF.

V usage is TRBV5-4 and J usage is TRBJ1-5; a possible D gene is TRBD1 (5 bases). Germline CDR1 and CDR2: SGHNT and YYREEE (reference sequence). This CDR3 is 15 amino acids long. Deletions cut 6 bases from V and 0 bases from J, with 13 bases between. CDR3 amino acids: CASTLLQGSNQPQHF. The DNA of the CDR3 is TGTGCCAGCACCCTCCTCCAGGGTAGCAATCAGCCCCAGCATTTT.

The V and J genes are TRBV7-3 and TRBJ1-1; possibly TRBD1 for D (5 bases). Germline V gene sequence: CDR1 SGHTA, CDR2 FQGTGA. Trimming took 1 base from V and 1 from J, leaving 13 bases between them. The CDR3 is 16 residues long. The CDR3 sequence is CASSLNGVRANTEAFF. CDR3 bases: TGTGCCAGCAGCTTAAATGGCGTCAGGGCGAACACTGAAGCTTTCTTT. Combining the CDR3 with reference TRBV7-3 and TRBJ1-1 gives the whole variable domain GAGVSQTPSNKVTEKGKYVELRCDPISGHTALYWYRQSLGQGPEFLIYFQGTGAADDSGLPNDRFFAVRPEGSVSTLKIQRTERGDSAVYLCASSLNGVRANTEAFFGQGTRLTVV.

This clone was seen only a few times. The CDR3: CASGGGETQYF. DNA of the CDR3: TGTGCCAGCGGGGGCGGCGAGACCCAGTACTTC. The chain carries TRBV28 and TRBJ2-5, with D possibly being TRBD1 (6 bases). CDR1 MDHEN and CDR2 SYDVKM come from the germline V gene. V shed 8 bases and J shed 5 bases, with 9 bases lying between them. The CDR3 length is 11 residues. The full variable domain, completed using reference TRBV28 and TRBJ2-5, is DVKVTQSSRYLVKRTGEKVFLECVQDMDHENMFWYRQDPGLGLRLIYFSYDVKMKEKGDIPEGYSVSREKKERFSLILESASTNQTSMYLCASGGGETQYFGPGTRLLVL.

Here the CDR3 reads CASSLADSPLHF. CDR3 DNA sequence: TGTGCCAGCAGCTTAGCGGACTCACCCCTCCACTTT. The chain combines TRBV7-9 with TRBJ1-6, with unresolved D. Germline-derived CDR1 and CDR2 are SEHNR and FQNEAQ (reference sequence). Trimming shortened V by 0 bases and J by 10 bases, and 4 bases separated the two germline ends. The CDR3 covers 12 residues.

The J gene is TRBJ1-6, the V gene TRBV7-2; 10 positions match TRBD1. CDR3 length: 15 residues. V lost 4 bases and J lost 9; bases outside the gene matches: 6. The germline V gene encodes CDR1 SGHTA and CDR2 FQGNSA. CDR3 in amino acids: CASSSDRGYGSPLHF. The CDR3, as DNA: TGTGCCAGCAGCTCGGACAGGGGGTATGGTTCACCCCTCCACTTT.

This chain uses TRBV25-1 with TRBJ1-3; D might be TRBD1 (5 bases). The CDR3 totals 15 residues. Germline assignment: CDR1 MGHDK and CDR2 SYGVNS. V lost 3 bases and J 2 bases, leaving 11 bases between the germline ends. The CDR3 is CASSDREGTGNTIYF. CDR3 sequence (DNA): TGTGCCAGCAGTGACAGGGAGGGAACTGGAAACACCATATATTTT.

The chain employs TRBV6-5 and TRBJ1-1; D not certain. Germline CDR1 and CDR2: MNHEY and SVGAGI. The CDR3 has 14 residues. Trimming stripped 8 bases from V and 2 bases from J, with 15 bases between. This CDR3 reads CASEEYSGNTEAFF. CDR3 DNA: TGTGCCAGCGAGGAATACTCAGGAAACACTGAAGCTTTCTTT.

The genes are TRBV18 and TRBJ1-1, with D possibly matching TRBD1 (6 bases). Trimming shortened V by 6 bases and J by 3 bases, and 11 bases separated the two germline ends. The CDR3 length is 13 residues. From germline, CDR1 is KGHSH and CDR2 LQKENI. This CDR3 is CASSQGRDTEAFF. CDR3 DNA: TGTGCCAGCTCCCAGGGGCGTGACACTGAAGCTTTCTTT.

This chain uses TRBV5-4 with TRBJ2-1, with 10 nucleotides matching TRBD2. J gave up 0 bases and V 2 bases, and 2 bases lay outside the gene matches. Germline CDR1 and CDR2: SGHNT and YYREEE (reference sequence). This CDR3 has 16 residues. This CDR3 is CASSFERGGSYNEQFF. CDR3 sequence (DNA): TGTGCCAGCAGCTTTGAGCGGGGGGGCTCCTACAATGAGCAGTTCTTC. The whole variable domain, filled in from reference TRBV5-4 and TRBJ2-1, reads ETGVTQSPTHLIKTRGQQVTLRCSSQSGHNTVSWYQQALGQGPQFIFQYYREEENGRGNFPPRFSGLQFPNYSSELNVNALELDDSALYLCASSFERGGSYNEQFFGPGTRLTVL.

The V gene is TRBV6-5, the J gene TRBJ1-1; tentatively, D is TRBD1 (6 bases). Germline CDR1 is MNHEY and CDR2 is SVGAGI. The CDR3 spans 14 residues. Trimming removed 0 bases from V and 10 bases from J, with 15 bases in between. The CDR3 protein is CASSYSRGGLSAFF. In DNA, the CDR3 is TGTGCCAGCAGTTACTCGAGGGGGGGTCTATCAGCTTTCTTT.

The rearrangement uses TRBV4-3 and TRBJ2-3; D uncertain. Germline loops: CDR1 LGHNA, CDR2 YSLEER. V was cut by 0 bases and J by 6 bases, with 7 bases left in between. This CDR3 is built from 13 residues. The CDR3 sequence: CASSQEEEDTQYF. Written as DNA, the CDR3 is TGCGCCAGCAGCCAAGAGGAAGAGGATACGCAGTATTTT.

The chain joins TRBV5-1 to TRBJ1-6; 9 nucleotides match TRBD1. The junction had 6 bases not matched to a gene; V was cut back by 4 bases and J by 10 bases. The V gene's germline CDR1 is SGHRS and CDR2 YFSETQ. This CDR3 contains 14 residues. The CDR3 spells CASSPGQGLSPLHF. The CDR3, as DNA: TGCGCCAGCAGCCCAGGACAGGGGTTGTCACCCCTCCACTTT.

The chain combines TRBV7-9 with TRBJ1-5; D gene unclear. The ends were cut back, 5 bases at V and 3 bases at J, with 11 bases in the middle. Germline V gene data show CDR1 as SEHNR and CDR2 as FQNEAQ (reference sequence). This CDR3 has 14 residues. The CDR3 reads CASSLSEPNQPQHF. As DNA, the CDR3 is TGTGCCAGCAGCCTCTCTGAACCCAATCAGCCCCAGCATTTT.

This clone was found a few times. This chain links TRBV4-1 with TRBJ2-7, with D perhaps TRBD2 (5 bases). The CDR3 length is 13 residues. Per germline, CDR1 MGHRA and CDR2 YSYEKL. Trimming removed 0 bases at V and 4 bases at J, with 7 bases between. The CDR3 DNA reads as TGCGCCAGCAGCCAAGACTCGGGGTACGAGCAGTACTTC. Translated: CASSQDSGYEQYF.

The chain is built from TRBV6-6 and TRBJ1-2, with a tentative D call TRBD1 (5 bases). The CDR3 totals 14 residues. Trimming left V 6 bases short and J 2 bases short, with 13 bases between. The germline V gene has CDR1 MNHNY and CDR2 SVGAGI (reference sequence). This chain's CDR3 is CASRRDGWNYGYTF. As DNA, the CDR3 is TGTGCCAGCAGGAGGGACGGATGGAACTATGGCTACACCTTC.

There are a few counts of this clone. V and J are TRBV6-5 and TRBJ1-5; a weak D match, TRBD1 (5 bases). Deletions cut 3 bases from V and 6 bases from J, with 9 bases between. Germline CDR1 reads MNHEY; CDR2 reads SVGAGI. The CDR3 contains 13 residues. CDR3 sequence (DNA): TGTGCCAGCAGTTATCAACAGGCTCAGCCCCAGCATTTT. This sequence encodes CASSYQQAQPQHF.

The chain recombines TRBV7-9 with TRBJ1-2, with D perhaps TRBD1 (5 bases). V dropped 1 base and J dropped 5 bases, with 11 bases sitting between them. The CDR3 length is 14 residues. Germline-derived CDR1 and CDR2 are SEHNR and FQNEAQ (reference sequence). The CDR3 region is CASSLDWGRYGYTF. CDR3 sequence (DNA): TGTGCCAGCAGCTTAGACTGGGGGAGGTATGGCTACACCTTC.

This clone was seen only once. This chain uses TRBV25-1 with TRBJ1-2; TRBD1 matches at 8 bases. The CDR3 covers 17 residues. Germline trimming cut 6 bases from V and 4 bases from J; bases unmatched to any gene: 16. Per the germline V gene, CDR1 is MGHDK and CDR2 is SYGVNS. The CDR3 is CASRATGAFSSSYGYTF. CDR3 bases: TGTGCCAGCAGAGCGACAGGGGCTTTCTCCTCAAGCTATGGCTACACCTTC.

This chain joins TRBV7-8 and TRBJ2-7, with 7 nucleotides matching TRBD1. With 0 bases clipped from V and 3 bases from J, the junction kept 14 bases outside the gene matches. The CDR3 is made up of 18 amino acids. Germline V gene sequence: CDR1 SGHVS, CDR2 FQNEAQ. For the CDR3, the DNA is TGTGCCAGCAGCTTAGCCAAACCTCCGGGACAGATATACTACGAGCAGTACTTC. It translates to CASSLAKPPGQIYYEQYF.

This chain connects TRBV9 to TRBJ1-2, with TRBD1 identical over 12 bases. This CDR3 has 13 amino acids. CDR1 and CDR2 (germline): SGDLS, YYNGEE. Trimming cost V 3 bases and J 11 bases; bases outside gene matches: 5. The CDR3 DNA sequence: TGTGCCAGCAGCGGGTCGGGACAGGGGGCTTACACCTTC. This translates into CASSGSGQGAYTF.

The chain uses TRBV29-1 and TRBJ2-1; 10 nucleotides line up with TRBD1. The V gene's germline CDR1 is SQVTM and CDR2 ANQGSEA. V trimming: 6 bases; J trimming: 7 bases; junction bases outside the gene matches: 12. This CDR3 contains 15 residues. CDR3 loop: CSVAGWDRGGNEQFF. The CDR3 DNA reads TGCAGCGTCGCCGGTTGGGACAGGGGAGGGAATGAGCAGTTCTTC.